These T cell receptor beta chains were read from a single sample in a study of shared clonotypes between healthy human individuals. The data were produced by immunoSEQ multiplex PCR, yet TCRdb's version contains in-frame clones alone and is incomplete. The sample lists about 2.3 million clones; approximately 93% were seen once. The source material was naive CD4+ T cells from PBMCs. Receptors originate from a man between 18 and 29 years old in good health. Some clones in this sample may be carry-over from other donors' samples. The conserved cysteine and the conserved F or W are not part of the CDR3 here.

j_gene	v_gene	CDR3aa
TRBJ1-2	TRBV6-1	ASTIPQGDRGYT
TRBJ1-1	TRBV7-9	ASSFGFSMNTEAF
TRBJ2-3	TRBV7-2	ASSFKERDTQY
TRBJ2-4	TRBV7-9	ASSSSDRRLAKNIQY
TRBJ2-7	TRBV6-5	ATSDRRHLTHEQY
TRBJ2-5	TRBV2	ASSEGVRASGREVTQY
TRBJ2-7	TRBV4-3	ASSPLGQGGRYEQY
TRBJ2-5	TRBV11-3	ASSGTVQETQY
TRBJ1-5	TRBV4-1	ASSPISNQPQH
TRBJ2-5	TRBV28	ASRGTTLPY
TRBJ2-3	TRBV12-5	ASGFFRGERRDTQY
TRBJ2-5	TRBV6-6	ASRAGETQY
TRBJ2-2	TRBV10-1	ASSDLGSNTGELF
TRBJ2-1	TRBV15	ATSRGARTRDNEQF
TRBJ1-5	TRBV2	ASTVGGYSNQPQH
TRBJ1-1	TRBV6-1	ASMVVLNTEAF
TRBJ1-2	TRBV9	ASSVAGQPHGYT
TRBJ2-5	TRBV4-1	ASSQPGLGQETQY
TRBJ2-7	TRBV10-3	AIKSSSGRVEQY
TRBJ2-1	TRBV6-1	ASRPGQAYNEQF
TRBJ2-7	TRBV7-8	ASSIGWGQGVYEQY
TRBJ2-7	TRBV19	ASSVLAGAPYEQY
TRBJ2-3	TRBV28	ASRHDPSTDTQY
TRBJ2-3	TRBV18	ASSPSAADTQY
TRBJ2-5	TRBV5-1	ASSLQAGGAMETQY
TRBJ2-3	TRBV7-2	ASSSSGTGGPDTQY
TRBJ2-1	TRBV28	ASRNYNEQF
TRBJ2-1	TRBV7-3	ASSSSLLSNEQF
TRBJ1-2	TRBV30	AWDRTPGTIYGYT
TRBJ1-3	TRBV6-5	ASRRGSGNTIY
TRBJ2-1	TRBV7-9	ASSRARGASYNEQF
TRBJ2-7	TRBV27	ASSSFRRSYEQY
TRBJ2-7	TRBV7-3	ASSLARGDYEQY
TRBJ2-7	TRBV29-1	SATGTSLYEQY
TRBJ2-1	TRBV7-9	ASSILQGEVREQF
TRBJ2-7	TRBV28	ASRGEGLGLYEQY
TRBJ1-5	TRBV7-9	ASSLNRAYQPQH